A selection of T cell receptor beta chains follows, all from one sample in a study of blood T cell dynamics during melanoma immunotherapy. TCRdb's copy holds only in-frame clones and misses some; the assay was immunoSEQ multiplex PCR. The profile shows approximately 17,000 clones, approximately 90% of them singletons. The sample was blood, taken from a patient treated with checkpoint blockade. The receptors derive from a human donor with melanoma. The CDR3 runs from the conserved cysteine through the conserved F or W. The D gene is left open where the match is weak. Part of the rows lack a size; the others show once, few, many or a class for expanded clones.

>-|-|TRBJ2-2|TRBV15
CATRLMGERGGELFF
TGTGCCACCAGACTCATGGGGGAAAGGGGCGGGGAGCTGTTTTTT
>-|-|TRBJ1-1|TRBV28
CASKELQGNTEAFF
TGTGCCAGCAAAGAGTTACAGGGGAACACTGAAGCTTTCTTT
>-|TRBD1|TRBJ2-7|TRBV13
CASSSRQGAYEQYF
TGTGCCAGCAGCTCTAGACAGGGGGCGTACGAGCAGTACTTC
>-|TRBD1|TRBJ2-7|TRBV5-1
CASADRGVSYEQYF
TGCGCCAGCGCGGACAGGGGGGTCTCCTACGAGCAGTACTTC
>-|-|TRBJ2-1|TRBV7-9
CASSPYLGSYNEQFF
TGTGCCAGCAGCCCGTATCTTGGCTCCTACAATGAGCAGTTCTTC
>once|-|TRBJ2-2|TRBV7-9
CASSLPTGGGAPNTGELFF
TGTGCCAGCAGCTTACCCACAGGGGGGGGCGCCCCGAACACCGGGGAGCTGTTTTTT
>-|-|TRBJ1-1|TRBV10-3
CAITLGGNTEAFF
TGTGCCATCACTTTAGGGGGGAACACTGAAGCTTTCTTT
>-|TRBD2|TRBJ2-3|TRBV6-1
CASSEVLLAGPSTDTQYF
TGTGCCAGCAGTGAGGTTCTTTTAGCGGGACCCAGCACAGATACGCAGTATTTT
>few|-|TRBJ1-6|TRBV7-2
CASSLEGDPYNSPLHF
TGTGCCAGCAGCTTAGAAGGGGATCCCTATAATTCACCCCTCCACTTT
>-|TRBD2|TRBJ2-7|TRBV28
CASRVPSGIGEQYF
TGTGCCAGCAGGGTGCCTAGCGGGATCGGAGAGCAGTACTTC
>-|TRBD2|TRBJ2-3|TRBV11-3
CASSPGTSGRSTDTQYF
TGTGCCAGCAGCCCAGGGACTAGCGGGAGGAGCACAGATACGCAGTATTTT
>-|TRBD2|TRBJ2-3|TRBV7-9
CASSLLAGVPDTQYF
TGTGCCAGCAGCTTATTAGCGGGAGTACCAGATACGCAGTATTTT
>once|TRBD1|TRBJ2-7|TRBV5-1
CASSLGDSRYEQYF
TGCGCCAGCAGCTTGGGGGACAGTCGCTACGAGCAGTACTTC
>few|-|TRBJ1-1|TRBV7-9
CASTHTRGAFKAEAFF
TGTGCCAGCACCCATACGCGGGGGGCGTTCAAGGCTGAAGCTTTCTTT
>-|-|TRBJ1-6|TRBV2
CASSEQPQGRGSNSPLHF
TGTGCCAGCAGTGAACAACCACAGGGTAGAGGAAGTAATTCACCCCTCCACTTT
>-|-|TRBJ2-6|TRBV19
CASSTRGSGANVLTF
TGTGCCAGTAGTACCAGGGGTTCTGGGGCCAACGTCCTGACTTTC
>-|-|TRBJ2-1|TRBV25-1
CASRERGGRRFF
TGTGCCAGCAGGGAGCGCGGGGGCCGTCGGTTCTTC
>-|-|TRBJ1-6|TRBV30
CAWRDSYNSPLHF
TGTGCCTGGAGGGACAGTTATAATTCACCCCTCCACTTT
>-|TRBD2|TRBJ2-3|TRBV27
CASSPGLAGDRDTQYF
TGTGCCAGCAGTCCCGGACTAGCGGGAGACAGAGATACGCAGTATTTT
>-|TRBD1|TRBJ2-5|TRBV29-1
CSGEGQGASETQYF
TGCAGCGGCGAAGGCCAGGGGGCGAGTGAGACCCAGTACTTC
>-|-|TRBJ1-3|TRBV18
CASSGTDGAAGNTIYF
TGTGCCAGCTCAGGAACGGACGGAGCGGCTGGAAACACCATATATTTT
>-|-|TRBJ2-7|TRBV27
CASRDGLSYEQYF
TGTGCCAGCCGGGACGGCCTCTCCTACGAGCAGTACTTC